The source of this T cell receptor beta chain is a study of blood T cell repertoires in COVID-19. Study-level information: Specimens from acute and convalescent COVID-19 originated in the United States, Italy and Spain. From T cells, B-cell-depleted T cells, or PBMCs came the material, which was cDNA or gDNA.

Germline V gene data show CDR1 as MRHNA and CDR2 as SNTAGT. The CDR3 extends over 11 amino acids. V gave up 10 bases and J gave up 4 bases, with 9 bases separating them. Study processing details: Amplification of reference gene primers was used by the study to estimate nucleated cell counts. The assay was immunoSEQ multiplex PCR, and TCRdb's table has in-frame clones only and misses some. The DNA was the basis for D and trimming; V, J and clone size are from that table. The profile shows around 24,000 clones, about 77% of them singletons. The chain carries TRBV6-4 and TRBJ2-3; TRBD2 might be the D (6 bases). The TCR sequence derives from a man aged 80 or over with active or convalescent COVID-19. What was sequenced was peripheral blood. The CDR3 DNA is TGTGCCATCGGGAGTTCAGATACGCAGTATTTT. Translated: CAIGSSDTQYF.